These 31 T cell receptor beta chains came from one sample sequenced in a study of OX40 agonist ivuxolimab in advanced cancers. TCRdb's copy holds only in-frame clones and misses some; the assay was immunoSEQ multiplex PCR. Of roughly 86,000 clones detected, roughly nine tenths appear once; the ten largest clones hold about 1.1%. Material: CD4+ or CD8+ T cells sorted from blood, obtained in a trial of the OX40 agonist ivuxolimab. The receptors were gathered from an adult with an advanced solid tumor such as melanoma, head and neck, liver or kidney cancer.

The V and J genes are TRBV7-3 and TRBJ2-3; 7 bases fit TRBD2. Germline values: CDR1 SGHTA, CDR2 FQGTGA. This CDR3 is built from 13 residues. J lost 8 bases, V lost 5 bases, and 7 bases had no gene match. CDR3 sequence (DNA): TGTGCCAGCAGCCGCCCGGGGGAGGGTACGCAGTATTTT. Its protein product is CASSRPGEGTQYF.

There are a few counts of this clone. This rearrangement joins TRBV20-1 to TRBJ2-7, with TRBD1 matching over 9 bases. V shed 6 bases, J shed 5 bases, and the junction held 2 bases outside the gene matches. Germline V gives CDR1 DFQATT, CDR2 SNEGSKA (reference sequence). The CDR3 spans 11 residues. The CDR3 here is CSAGQGNEQYF. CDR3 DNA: TGCAGTGCCGGACAGGGGAACGAGCAGTACTTC.

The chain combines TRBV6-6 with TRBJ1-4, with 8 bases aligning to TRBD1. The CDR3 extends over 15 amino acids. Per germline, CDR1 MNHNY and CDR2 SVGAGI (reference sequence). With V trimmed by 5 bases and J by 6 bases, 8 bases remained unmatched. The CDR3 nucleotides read TGTGCCAGCAGTCTCCTGACAGGGGTTGATGAAAAACTGTTTTTT. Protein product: CASSLLTGVDEKLFF.

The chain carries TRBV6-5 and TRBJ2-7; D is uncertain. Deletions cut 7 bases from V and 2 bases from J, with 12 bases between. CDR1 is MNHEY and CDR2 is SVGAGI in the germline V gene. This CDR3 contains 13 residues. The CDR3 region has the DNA TGTGCCAGCACGCGACATGGGACCTACGAGCAGTACTTC. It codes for CASTRHGTYEQYF.

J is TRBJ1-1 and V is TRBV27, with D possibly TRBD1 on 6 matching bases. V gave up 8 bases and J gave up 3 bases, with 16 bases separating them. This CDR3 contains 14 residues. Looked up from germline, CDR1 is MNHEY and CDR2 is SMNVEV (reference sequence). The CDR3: CASGPRGQYTEAFF. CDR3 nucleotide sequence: TGTGCCAGCGGTCCTCGGGGGCAGTACACTGAAGCTTTCTTT.

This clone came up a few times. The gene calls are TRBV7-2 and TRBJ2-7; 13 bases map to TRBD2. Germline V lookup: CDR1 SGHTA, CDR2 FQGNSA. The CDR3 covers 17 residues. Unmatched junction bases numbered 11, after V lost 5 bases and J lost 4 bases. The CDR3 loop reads CASSRGLAGSLGYEQYF. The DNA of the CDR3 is TGTGCCAGCAGCCGGGGACTAGCGGGATCCCTCGGATACGAGCAGTACTTC.

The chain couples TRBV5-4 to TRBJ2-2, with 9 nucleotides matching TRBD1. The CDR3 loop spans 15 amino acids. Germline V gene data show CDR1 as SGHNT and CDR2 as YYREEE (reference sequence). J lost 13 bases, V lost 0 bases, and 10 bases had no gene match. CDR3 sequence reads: CASSLDRGPEGGLFF. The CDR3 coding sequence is TGTGCCAGCAGCTTGGACAGGGGGCCGGAGGGTGGGCTGTTTTTT.

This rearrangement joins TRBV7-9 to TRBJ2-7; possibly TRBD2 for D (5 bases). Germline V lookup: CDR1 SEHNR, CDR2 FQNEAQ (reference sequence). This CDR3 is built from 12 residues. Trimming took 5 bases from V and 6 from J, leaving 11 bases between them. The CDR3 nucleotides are TGTGCCAGCAGCCGTACGGACTCCGAGCAGTACTTC. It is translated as CASSRTDSEQYF.

The CDR3: CASSLGSLGTYEQYF. In nucleotides, the CDR3 is TGTGCCAGCAGCCTAGGGTCTCTGGGGACCTACGAGCAGTACTTC. The rearrangement uses TRBV28 and TRBJ2-7, with unresolved D. Between the trimmed V and J ends, which lost 6 bases and 2 bases, there was a span of 17 bases. The CDR3 extends over 15 amino acids. Germline assignment: CDR1 MDHEN and CDR2 SYDVKM.

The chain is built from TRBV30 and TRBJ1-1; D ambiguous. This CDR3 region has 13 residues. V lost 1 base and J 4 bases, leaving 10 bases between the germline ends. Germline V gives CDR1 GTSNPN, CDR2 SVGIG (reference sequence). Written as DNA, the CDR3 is TGTGCCTGGAGTGGGGGTTACGGCACTGAAGCTTTCTTT. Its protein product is CAWSGGYGTEAFF.

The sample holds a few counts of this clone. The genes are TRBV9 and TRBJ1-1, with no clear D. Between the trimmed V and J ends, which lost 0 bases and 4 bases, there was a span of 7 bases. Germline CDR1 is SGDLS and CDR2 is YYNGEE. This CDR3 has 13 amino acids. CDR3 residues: CASSVGHFTEAFF. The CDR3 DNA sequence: TGTGCCAGCAGCGTAGGCCATTTCACTGAAGCTTTCTTT.

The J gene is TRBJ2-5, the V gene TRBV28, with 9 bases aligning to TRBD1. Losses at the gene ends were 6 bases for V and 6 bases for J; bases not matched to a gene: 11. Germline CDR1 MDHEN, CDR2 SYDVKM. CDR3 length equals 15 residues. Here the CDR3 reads CASSSGQGVTKTQYF. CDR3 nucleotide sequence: TGTGCCAGCAGCTCGGGACAGGGAGTTACGAAGACCCAGTACTTC.

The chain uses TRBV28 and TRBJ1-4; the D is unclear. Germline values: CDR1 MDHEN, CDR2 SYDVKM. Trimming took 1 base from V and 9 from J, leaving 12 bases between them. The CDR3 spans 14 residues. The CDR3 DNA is TGTGCCAGCAGTTTATTTCAGAAGGAAAAAAAACTGTTTTTT. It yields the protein CASSLFQKEKKLFF.

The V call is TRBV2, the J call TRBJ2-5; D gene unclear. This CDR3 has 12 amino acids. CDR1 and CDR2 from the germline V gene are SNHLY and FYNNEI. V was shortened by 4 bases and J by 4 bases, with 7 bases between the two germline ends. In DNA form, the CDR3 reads TGTGCCAGCAGTGGAGTTGGAGAGACCCAGTACTTC. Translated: CASSGVGETQYF.

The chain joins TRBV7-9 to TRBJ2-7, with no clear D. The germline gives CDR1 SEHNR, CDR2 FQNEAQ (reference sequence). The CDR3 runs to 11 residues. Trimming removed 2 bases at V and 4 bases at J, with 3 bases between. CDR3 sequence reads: CASSLFYEQYF. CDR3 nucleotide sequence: TGTGCCAGCAGCTTATTTTACGAGCAGTACTTC.

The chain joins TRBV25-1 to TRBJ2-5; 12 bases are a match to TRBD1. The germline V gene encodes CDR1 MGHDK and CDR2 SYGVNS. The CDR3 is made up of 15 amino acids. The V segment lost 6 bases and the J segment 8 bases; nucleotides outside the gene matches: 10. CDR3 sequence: CASSRDRGQRETQYF. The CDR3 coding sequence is TGTGCCAGCAGCAGGGACAGGGGGCAGAGGGAAACCCAGTACTTC.

The CDR3 region has the DNA TGTGCCAGCAGTTTTACAGCCCCAGATACGCAGTATTTT. Its translation: CASSFTAPDTQYF. The chain links TRBV28 to TRBJ2-3, with D hard to call. Germline V gives CDR1 MDHEN, CDR2 SYDVKM. Trimming cost V 3 bases and J 4 bases, with 8 bases left between them. The CDR3 extends over 13 amino acids.

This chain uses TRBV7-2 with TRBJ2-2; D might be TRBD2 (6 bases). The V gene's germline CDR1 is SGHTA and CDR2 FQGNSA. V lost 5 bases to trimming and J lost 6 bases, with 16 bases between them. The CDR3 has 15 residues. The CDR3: CASSPRRENSGELFF. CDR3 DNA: TGTGCCAGCAGCCCCAGGAGGGAGAATTCCGGGGAGCTGTTTTTT. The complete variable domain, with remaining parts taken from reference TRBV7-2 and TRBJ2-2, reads GAGVSQSPSNKVTEKGKDVELRCDPISGHTALYWYRQSLGQGLEFLIYFQGNSAPDKSGLPSDRFSAERTGGSVSTLTIQRTQQEDSAVYLCASSPRRENSGELFFGEGSRLTVL.

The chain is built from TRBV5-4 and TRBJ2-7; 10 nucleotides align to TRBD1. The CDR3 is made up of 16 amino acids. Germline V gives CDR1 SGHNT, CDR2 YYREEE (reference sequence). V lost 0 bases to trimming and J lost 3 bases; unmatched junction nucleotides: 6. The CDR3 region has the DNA TGTGCCAGCAGCTTGGAGGCGACAGGGGGCGTCTACGAGCAGTACTTC. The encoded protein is CASSLEATGGVYEQYF.

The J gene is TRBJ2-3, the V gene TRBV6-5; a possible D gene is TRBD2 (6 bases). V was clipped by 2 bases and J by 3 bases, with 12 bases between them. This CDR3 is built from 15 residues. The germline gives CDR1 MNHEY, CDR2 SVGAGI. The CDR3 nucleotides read TGTGCCAGCAGTTACGCGGGGATAAAAACAGATACGCAGTATTTT. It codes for CASSYAGIKTDTQYF.

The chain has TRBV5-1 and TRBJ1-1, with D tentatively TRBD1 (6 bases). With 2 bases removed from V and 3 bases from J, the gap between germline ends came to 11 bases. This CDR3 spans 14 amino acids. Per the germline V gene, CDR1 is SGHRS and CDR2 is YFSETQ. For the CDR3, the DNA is TGCGCCAGCAGCTTTACAGGGAAGGACACTGAAGCTTTCTTT. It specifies CASSFTGKDTEAFF.

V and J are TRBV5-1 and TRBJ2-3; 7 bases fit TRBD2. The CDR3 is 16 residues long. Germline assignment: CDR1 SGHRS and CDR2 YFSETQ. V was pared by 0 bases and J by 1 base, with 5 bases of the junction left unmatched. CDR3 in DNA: TGCGCCAGCAGCTTGGGACTAGCCCTTGGCACAGATACGCAGTATTTT. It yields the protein CASSLGLALGTDTQYF.

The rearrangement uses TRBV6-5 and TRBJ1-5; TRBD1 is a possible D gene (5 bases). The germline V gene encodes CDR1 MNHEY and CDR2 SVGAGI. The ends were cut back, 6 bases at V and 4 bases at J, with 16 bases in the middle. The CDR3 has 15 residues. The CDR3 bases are TGTGCCAGCAGGGCGATACAGGCTTCGAATCAGCCCCAGCATTTT. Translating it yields CASRAIQASNQPQHF.

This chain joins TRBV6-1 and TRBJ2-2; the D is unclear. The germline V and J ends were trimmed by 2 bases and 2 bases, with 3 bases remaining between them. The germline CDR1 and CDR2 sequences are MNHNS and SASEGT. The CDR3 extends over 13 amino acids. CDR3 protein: CASSEINTGELFF. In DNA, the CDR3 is TGTGCCAGCAGTGAAATTAACACCGGGGAGCTGTTTTTT.

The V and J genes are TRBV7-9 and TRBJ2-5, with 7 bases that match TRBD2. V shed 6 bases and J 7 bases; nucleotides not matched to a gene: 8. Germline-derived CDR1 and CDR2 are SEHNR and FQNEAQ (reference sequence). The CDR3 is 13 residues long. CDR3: CASRHRAGATQYF. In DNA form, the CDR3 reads TGTGCCAGCAGACATAGGGCGGGAGCGACCCAGTACTTC.

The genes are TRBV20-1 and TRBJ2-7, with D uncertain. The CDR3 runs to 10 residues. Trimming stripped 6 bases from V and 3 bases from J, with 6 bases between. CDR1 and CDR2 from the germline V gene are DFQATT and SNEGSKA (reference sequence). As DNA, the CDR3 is TGCAGTGCAGAAAACTACGAGCAGTACTTC. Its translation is CSAENYEQYF.

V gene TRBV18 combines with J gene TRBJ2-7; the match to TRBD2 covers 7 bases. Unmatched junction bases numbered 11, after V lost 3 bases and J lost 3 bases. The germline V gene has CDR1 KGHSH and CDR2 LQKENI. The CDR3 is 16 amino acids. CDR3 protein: CASSPTSGAGFYEQYF. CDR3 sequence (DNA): TGTGCCAGCTCACCCACGAGCGGGGCTGGATTCTACGAGCAGTACTTC.

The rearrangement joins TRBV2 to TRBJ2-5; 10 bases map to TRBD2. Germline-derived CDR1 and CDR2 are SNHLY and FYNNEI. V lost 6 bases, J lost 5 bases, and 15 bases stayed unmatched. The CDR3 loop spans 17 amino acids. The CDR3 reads CASRTRLAGQPKETQYF. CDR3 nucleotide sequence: TGTGCCAGCAGGACCCGACTAGCGGGCCAACCCAAGGAGACCCAGTACTTC.

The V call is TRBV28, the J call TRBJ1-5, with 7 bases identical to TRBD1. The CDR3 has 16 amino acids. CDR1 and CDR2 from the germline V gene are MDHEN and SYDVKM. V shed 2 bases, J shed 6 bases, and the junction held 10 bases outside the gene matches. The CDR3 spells CASSLPNTGASQPQHF. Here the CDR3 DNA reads TGTGCCAGCAGTTTACCCAATACAGGGGCAAGTCAGCCCCAGCATTTT.

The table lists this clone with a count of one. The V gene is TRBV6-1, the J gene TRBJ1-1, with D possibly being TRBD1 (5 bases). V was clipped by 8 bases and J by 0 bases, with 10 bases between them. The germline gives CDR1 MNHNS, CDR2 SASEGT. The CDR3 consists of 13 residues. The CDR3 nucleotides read TGTGCCAGCCTCAGGGTCATGAACACTGAAGCTTTCTTT. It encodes CASLRVMNTEAFF.

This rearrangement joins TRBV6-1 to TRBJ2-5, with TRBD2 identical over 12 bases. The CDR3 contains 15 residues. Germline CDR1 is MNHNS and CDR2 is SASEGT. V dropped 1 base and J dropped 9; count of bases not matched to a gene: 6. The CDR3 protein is CASSEEPPSGRAQYF. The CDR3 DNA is TGTGCCAGCAGTGAAGAGCCCCCTAGCGGGAGGGCCCAGTACTTC.